Listed here are 20 T cell receptor beta chains from one sample, sequenced in a study of healthy donors' naive CD4 and CD8 T cells. Starting from approximately 500 ng of total RNA, TCR libraries were made with linear amplification. TCRdb re-called the reads through MiXCR, storing one row per CDR3 protein. This sample carries about 180,000 distinct CDR3 sequences, around 74% of them seen once, and the ten largest clones take roughly 2.3%. The specimen was naive CD4+ and CD8+ T cells sorted from blood, pooled from several donors. These TCRs come from a pool of human donors in good health; the sample pools cells from several healthy donors.

The chain employs TRBV6-5 and TRBJ2-1, with 7 bases aligning to TRBD2. This CDR3 has 16 residues. V lost 0 bases and J lost 9; bases outside the gene matches: 11. Germline assignment: CDR1 MNHEY and CDR2 SVGAGI. CDR3 in amino acids: CASSYSLAGAKGEQFF. The CDR3 region has the DNA TGTGCCAGCAGTTACTCGCTGGCGGGAGCTAAGGGTGAGCAGTTCTTC.

The chain is built from TRBV12-5 and TRBJ1-5; D is perhaps TRBD1 (5 bases). This CDR3 is built from 15 residues. CDR1 and CDR2 (germline): LGHNT, FRNRAP. CDR3 sequence: CASSLKGSGNQPQHF. The CDR3 DNA reads TGTGCCAGCAGTTTAAAGGGGTCGGGCAATCAGCCCCAGCATTTT.

The genes are TRBV6-6 and TRBJ2-3; TRBD1 aligns across 7 bases. The junction had 3 bases not matched to a gene; V was cut back by 3 bases and J by 0 bases. This CDR3 has 15 residues. From germline, CDR1 is MNHNY and CDR2 SVGAGI (reference sequence). The CDR3 loop is CASSYLGQSTDTQYF. CDR3 bases: TGTGCCAGCAGTTATCTGGGACAGAGCACAGATACGCAGTATTTT.

The chain links TRBV30 to TRBJ1-5; D not resolved. Germline CDR1 GTSNPN, CDR2 SVGIG (reference sequence). This CDR3 spans 17 amino acids. Trimming pared 0 bases from V and 0 bases from J, leaving 15 bases between. The CDR3 protein is CAWSVGRTSNSNQPQHF. Written as DNA, the CDR3 is TGTGCCTGGAGTGTCGGGCGGACTTCTAATAGCAATCAGCCCCAGCATTTT.

V and J are TRBV27 and TRBJ1-2; D gene unclear. V shed 3 bases and J shed 3 bases, with 8 bases lying between them. Per the germline V gene, CDR1 is MNHEY and CDR2 is SMNVEV (reference sequence). There are 13 residues in the CDR3. DNA of the CDR3: TGTGCCAGCAGTTTCGGTGGGGACTATGGCTACACCTTC. It codes for CASSFGGDYGYTF.

The J gene is TRBJ1-2, the V gene TRBV29-1; D possibly corresponds to TRBD1 (6 bases). The CDR3 sequence is 11 residues long. CDR1 and CDR2 (germline): SQVTM, ANQGSEA. Between the trimmed V and J ends, which lost 1 base and 6 bases, there was a span of 6 bases. CDR3 loop: CSVEGQDGYTF. The CDR3, as DNA: TGCAGCGTTGAAGGACAGGATGGCTACACCTTC.

The chain is built from TRBV7-8 and TRBJ2-5; D is unclear. V was clipped by 7 bases and J by 3 bases, with 12 bases between them. Germline-derived CDR1 and CDR2 are SGHVS and FQNEAQ. The CDR3 spans 13 residues. CDR3 amino acids: CASTYNPKETQYF. The CDR3 coding sequence is TGTGCCAGCACCTACAATCCGAAAGAGACCCAGTACTTC.

The rearrangement links TRBV6-5 to TRBJ2-3; weak D call: TRBD2 (6 bases). From germline, CDR1 is MNHEY and CDR2 SVGAGI. V was clipped by 2 bases and J by 2 bases, with 17 bases between them. The CDR3 covers 17 residues. In nucleotides, the CDR3 is TGTGCCAGCAGTTACCTGCCCGCGGGACGCCTCACAGATACGCAGTATTTT. This encodes CASSYLPAGRLTDTQYF.

The gene calls are TRBV20-1 and TRBJ2-1; D unresolved. This CDR3 has 11 amino acids. Germline CDR1 DFQATT, CDR2 SNEGSKA (reference sequence). Trimming took 2 bases from V and 7 from J, leaving 6 bases between them. The CDR3 sequence: CSARQENEQFF. CDR3 nucleotide sequence: TGCAGTGCTAGACAGGAGAATGAGCAGTTCTTC.

The V call is TRBV5-1, the J call TRBJ1-2, with D unresolved. The CDR3 has 14 amino acids. Deletions cut 4 bases from V and 6 bases from J, with 16 bases between. Germline V gene lookup returns CDR1 SGHRS and CDR2 YFSETQ. The CDR3 here is CASSGSTPTDGYTF. CDR3 in DNA: TGCGCCAGCAGCGGTTCGACTCCGACGGATGGCTACACCTTC. The complete variable domain, with remaining parts taken from reference TRBV5-1 and TRBJ1-2, reads KAGVTQTPRYLIKTRGQQVTLSCSPISGHRSVSWYQQTPGQGLQFLFEYFSETQRNKGNFPGRFSGRQFSNSRSEMNVSTLELGDSALYLCASSGSTPTDGYTFGSGTRLTVV.

The table lists this clonotype with a few counts. The chain combines TRBV29-1 with TRBJ1-2, with no clear D. Germline CDR1 SQVTM, CDR2 ANQGSEA. The V gene lost 4 bases and the J gene lost 1 base, with 13 bases spanning the gap. This CDR3 has 14 amino acids. CDR3 amino acids: CSVAPDRHNYGYTF. The CDR3 DNA reads TGCAGCGTTGCCCCCGATCGTCATAACTATGGCTACACCTTC.

This CDR3 reads CASSPGTVTQPQHF. The CDR3 DNA reads as TGTGCCAGCAGCCCCGGGACAGTTACGCAGCCCCAGCATTTT. The V gene is TRBV5-5, the J gene TRBJ1-5; 7 bases agree with TRBD1. The CDR3 covers 14 residues. Germline V gene data show CDR1 as SGHKS and CDR2 as YYEKEE (reference sequence). Unmatched junction bases numbered 8, after V lost 4 bases and J lost 7 bases. The full variable domain, its missing parts supplied by reference TRBV5-5 and TRBJ1-5, is DAGVTQSPTHLIKTRGQQVTLRCSPISGHKSVSWYQQVLGQGPQFIFQYYEKEERGRGNFPDRFSARQFPNYSSELNVNALLLGDSALYLCASSPGTVTQPQHFGDGTRLSIL.

This clonotype was counted once. One end of the junction is discordant with germline, which a read error may explain. CDR3 loop: CATSLGITDAQYF. The CDR3 nucleotides are TGTGCCACCAGCTTGGGAATAACAGATGCGCAGTATTTT. The J gene is TRBJ2-3, the V gene TRBV15; D ambiguous. The CDR3 extends over 13 amino acids. The V gene's germline CDR1 is LNHNV and CDR2 YYDKDF (reference sequence). The whole variable domain, remainder taken from reference TRBV15 and TRBJ2-3, is DAMVIQNPRYQVTQFGKPVTLSCSQTLNHNVMYWYQQKSSQAPKLLFHYYDKDFNNEADTPDNFQSRRPNTSFCFLDIRSPGLGDTAMYLCATSLGITDAQYFGPGTRLTVL.

The genes are TRBV30 and TRBJ2-5; D is perhaps TRBD2 (6 bases). This CDR3 has 13 residues. Trimming removed 2 bases at V and 2 bases at J, with 9 bases between. CDR1 is GTSNPN, CDR2 SVGIG, per germline (reference sequence). CDR3 in amino acids: CAWSRRDQETQYF. CDR3 DNA: TGTGCCTGGAGTAGGAGGGATCAAGAGACCCAGTACTTC.

This rearrangement joins TRBV6-5 to TRBJ1-2; D possibly corresponds to TRBD1 (5 bases). The CDR3 covers 16 residues. Germline-derived CDR1 and CDR2 are MNHEY and SVGAGI. V was cut by 2 bases and J by 8 bases, with 21 bases left in between. CDR3 in amino acids: CASSYRSGTLGAGYTF. As DNA, the CDR3 is TGTGCCAGCAGTTACCGATCCGGGACCCTTGGCGCCGGCTACACCTTC.

The chain carries TRBV29-1 and TRBJ2-3; the D gene is possibly TRBD2 (7 bases). Germline V gene lookup returns CDR1 SQVTM and CDR2 ANQGSEA. CDR3 length equals 13 residues. Trimming left V 6 bases short and J 3 bases short, with 13 bases between. Here the CDR3 reads CSVKAGQTDTQYF. CDR3 in DNA: TGCAGCGTAAAAGCGGGACAAACAGATACGCAGTATTTT.

The V call is TRBV6-6, the J call TRBJ2-2; 9 bases are a match to TRBD1. The CDR3 totals 15 residues. V shed 9 bases and J 1 base; nucleotides not matched to a gene: 6. CDR1 and CDR2 from the germline V gene are MNHNY and SVGAGI (reference sequence). The CDR3, as DNA: TGTGCCAGTGTCCCGGACAGGGGGAACACCGGGGAGCTGTTTTTT. Translation gives CASVPDRGNTGELFF.

The chain is built from TRBV6-2 or TRBV6-3 and TRBJ1-6, with TRBD1 matching 7 bases. J was trimmed by 8 bases and V by 5 bases; bases with no gene match: 6. CDR3 length: 14 amino acids. Germline V CDR1 and CDR2: MNHEY, SVGEGT. CDR3 residues: CASSQDRSYSPLHF. CDR3 nucleotide sequence: TGTGCCAGCAGTCAGGACAGGTCCTATTCACCCCTCCACTTT.

This sequence joins TRBV11-2 and TRBJ2-7, with TRBD1 matching over 9 bases. Trimming at V came to 4 bases and at J to 6 bases, leaving 13 bases not matched to a gene. Germline V gene lookup returns CDR1 SGHAT and CDR2 FQNNGV. CDR3 length equals 16 residues. CDR3 bases: TGTGCCAGCAGCTCGAACACAGGGGGCCCGATAGGCGAGCAGTACTTC. It encodes CASSSNTGGPIGEQYF.

This clonotype was seen only a few times. The chain is built from TRBV7-2 and TRBJ2-1, with 7 bases identical to TRBD2. Germline assignment: CDR1 SGHTA and CDR2 FQGNSA. The CDR3 contains 16 residues. V dropped 5 bases and J dropped 7; count of bases not matched to a gene: 14. CDR3 in DNA: TGTGCCAGCAGCCGATTTGGGGCGGGAGCTGAGAATGAGCAGTTCTTC. Translated, it gives CASSRFGAGAENEQFF.